These 14 T cell receptor beta chains originate from one sample sequenced in a study of early T cells in non-severe SARS-CoV-2 infection. Each CDR3 protein gets one entry after TCRdb re-called the 5' RACE reads with MiXCR. Of 77,000 or so distinct CDR3 sequences in the sample, about 14% are singletons; the top ten hold about 3.7%. The sample here was whole blood, taken at baseline. The receptors were gathered from an adult who was a healthcare worker with PCR-confirmed SARS-CoV-2 infection or an uninfected control (not recorded which).

In its sample, this clonotype was seen a few times. The rearrangement links TRBV7-3 to TRBJ2-5; 8 bases agree with TRBD2. The CDR3 covers 16 residues. Germline lookup yields CDR1 SGHTA and CDR2 FQGTGA. V lost 5 bases, J lost 5 bases, and 13 bases stayed unmatched. This chain's CDR3 is CASSAGTRPSSETQYF. The CDR3 DNA is TGTGCCAGCAGCGCCGGGACTAGACCTAGTTCCGAGACCCAGTACTTC.

The chain combines TRBV11-2 with TRBJ2-1; D may be TRBD2 (5 bases). In germline, CDR1 is SGHAT, CDR2 FQNNGV. With 8 bases removed from V and 8 bases from J, the gap between germline ends came to 16 bases. The CDR3 covers 13 residues. As DNA, the CDR3 is TGTGCCAGCGTCCCGGGGTTGAGGGATGAGCAGTTCTTC. Its protein is CASVPGLRDEQFF.

This clonotype was observed at least ten times. V is TRBV28 and J is TRBJ2-3; D is undetermined. The CDR3 consists of 16 residues. From germline, CDR1 is MDHEN and CDR2 SYDVKM. V gave up 1 base and J gave up 4 bases, with 15 bases separating them. The chain's CDR3 is CASSLLGARAADTQYF. The DNA for the CDR3 is TGTGCCAGCAGTTTATTAGGCGCCCGGGCAGCAGATACGCAGTATTTT.

V gene TRBV7-6 combines with J gene TRBJ2-7; 9 bases are a match to TRBD1. The junction had 2 bases not matched to a gene; V was cut back by 5 bases and J by 0 bases. The CDR3 extends over 14 amino acids. Germline V CDR1 and CDR2: SGHVS, FNYEAQ. The CDR3 DNA sequence: TGTGCCAGCAGCCAGGGACAGGGCTCCTACGAGCAGTACTTC. This gives the protein CASSQGQGSYEQYF. Full variable domain (missing parts from reference TRBV7-6 and TRBJ2-7): GAGVSQSPRYKVTKRGQDVALRCDPISGHVSLYWYRQALGQGPEFLTYFNYEAQQDKSGLPNDRFSAERPEGSISTLTIQRTEQRDSAMYRCASSQGQGSYEQYFGPGTRLTVT.

This clonotype was counted ten times or more. The chain combines TRBV24-1 with TRBJ2-2; 8 bases fit TRBD2. Germline loops: CDR1 KGHDR, CDR2 SFDVKD. After removal of 5 bases from V and 3 bases from J, the junction contained 7 bases not matched to a gene. The CDR3 is 16 residues long. The CDR3 protein is CATSGALAVHTGELFF. In DNA, the CDR3 is TGTGCCACCAGTGGCGCACTAGCGGTCCACACCGGGGAGCTGTTTTTT.

The chain couples TRBV5-1 to TRBJ2-3; maybe TRBD2 (5 bases). Deletions cut 4 bases from V and 4 bases from J, with 19 bases between. The length of the CDR3 is 16 residues. Germline V gene lookup returns CDR1 SGHRS and CDR2 YFSETQ. CDR3 in DNA: TGCGCCAGCAGCCTAGCCCCGGACCTAGGCCCAGATACGCAGTATTTT. Translated: CASSLAPDLGPDTQYF.

The chain is built from TRBV29-1 and TRBJ2-1; D remains unclear. The germline gives CDR1 SQVTM, CDR2 ANQGSEA. Trimming left V 2 bases short and J 10 bases short, with 9 bases between. The CDR3 totals 11 residues. The DNA for the CDR3 is TGCAGCGTTGAACCGGGCAAAGAGCAGTTCTTC. The encoded protein is CSVEPGKEQFF.

The V and J genes are TRBV15 and TRBJ2-2; 11 bases are shared with TRBD2. Germline trimming cut 0 bases from V and 6 bases from J; bases unmatched to any gene: 9. CDR1 LNHNV and CDR2 YYDKDF come from the germline V gene (reference sequence). CDR3 size: 18 residues. CDR3 protein: CATSRDGELAGVSGELFF. The CDR3 DNA reads as TGTGCCACCAGCAGAGATGGTGAACTAGCGGGAGTATCCGGGGAGCTGTTTTTT.

The chain carries TRBV5-4 and TRBJ2-2; D possibly corresponds to TRBD2 (6 bases). The V end was cut by 2 bases, the J end by 4 bases, with 12 bases between. The CDR3 runs to 15 residues. Germline values: CDR1 SGHNT, CDR2 YYREEE (reference sequence). The CDR3 sequence is CASSFRERVTGELFF. The CDR3, as DNA: TGTGCCAGCAGCTTCCGGGAGCGGGTCACCGGGGAGCTGTTTTTT.

This clonotype was recorded at least ten times. The chain has TRBV28 and TRBJ2-7; TRBD1 matches 10 bases. The CDR3 loop spans 16 amino acids. From germline, CDR1 is MDHEN and CDR2 SYDVKM. Losses at the gene ends were 5 bases for V and 5 bases for J; bases not matched to a gene: 12. In DNA, the CDR3 is TGTGCCAGCAGTCCTGTGCCGGGACAGGGGAGGAACGAGCAGTACTTC. This gives the protein CASSPVPGQGRNEQYF.

This clonotype was counted at least ten times. This sequence joins TRBV27 and TRBJ1-6, with D unclear. The CDR3 is 15 amino acids. With 4 bases removed from V and 0 bases from J, the gap between germline ends came to 7 bases. Germline-derived CDR1 and CDR2 are MNHEY and SMNVEV (reference sequence). CDR3 nucleotides: TGTGCCAGCAGTTCTTTGAGCTCCTATAATTCACCCCTCCACTTT. Amino acid sequence: CASSSLSSYNSPLHF.

This clonotype was seen more than once but under ten times. The rearrangement uses TRBV12-3 or TRBV12-4 and TRBJ2-7; D possibly corresponds to TRBD2 (6 bases). This CDR3 comprises 14 residues. Trimming left V 4 bases short and J 3 bases short, with 13 bases between. This CDR3 reads CASSWRGSLYEQYF. Here the CDR3 DNA reads TGTGCCAGCAGTTGGAGGGGATCCCTCTACGAGCAGTACTTC.

The table lists this clonotype with many counts. CDR3 nucleotide sequence: TGTGCCAGCAGTTTTGGGGAGACTAGTGAAGCTTTCTTT. As protein: CASSFGETSEAFF. This chain joins TRBV12-3 or TRBV12-4 and TRBJ1-1; D uncertain. Trimming stripped 3 bases from V and 7 bases from J, with 12 bases between. The CDR3 totals 13 residues.

The sample holds a few counts of this clonotype. The chain joins TRBV15 to TRBJ2-1; TRBD2 matches at 11 bases. The CDR3 has 13 amino acids. Germline CDR1 is LNHNV and CDR2 is YYDKDF (reference sequence). The trim removed 4 bases at V and 10 bases at J, leaving 3 bases unmatched. CDR3 sequence: CATSTRTSGEQFF. In DNA, the CDR3 is TGTGCCACCAGCACCCGGACTAGCGGGGAGCAGTTCTTC. The whole variable domain, filled in from reference TRBV15 and TRBJ2-1, reads DAMVIQNPRYQVTQFGKPVTLSCSQTLNHNVMYWYQQKSSQAPKLLFHYYDKDFNNEADTPDNFQSRRPNTSFCFLDIRSPGLGDTAMYLCATSTRTSGEQFFGPGTRLTVL.